Sequencing of this TCR beta chain was carried out in a study of shared clonotypes between healthy human individuals (dated by TCRdb to about 2020). Study-level background: Three men and two women, aged 18 to 49 years, made up the cohort. Per donor, three plates each were used for CD4 naive and CD4 memory, two for CD8 naive, and one for CD8 memory. The study deeply sequenced blood TCR repertoires of about 5 healthy adults to estimate repertoire size and the extent of clonotype sharing between individuals. To increase sequencing depth and limit assay-specific biases, different laboratories used diverse techniques to prepare libraries and sequence TCR repertoires. Per donor, leukapheresis produced somewhere between about 0.9 and 9 billion PBMCs.

Overall study results and their limits: Sampling was limited to blood, and TCR repertoires in tissue likely differ from TCR repertoires in blood. Because the study included a small number of donors, the genetic and exposure-history diversity represented was limited. Rarefaction of sorted-subset datasets indicated incomplete sequencing despite the large sequencing depth. Higher generation probabilities were observed for clonotypes shared by all four sorted-subset donors than for non-shared clonotypes. Estimated clonotype richness was generally larger for naive than for memory subsets. Pairwise subsampling led to the expectation that sequencing depth would affect the degree of clonotype sharing among donors. When a handful of donors were compared, the shared fraction of clonotypes was around 5% for naive CD4, approximately 3.3% for naive CD8, more than 2% for memory CD4, and 0.3% to 0.5% for memory CD8.

CD8 naive samples were obtained by positive selection for CCR7 among CD45RO-negative cells, yielding a CD45RA+CCR7+ population from which TemRA cells were excluded. Donors were healthy HIV-negative adults with no recently reported acute infections or vaccinations. Only Caucasian adults living in Nashville, Tennessee, USA were represented among the donors. Blood was collected by leukapheresis, and PBMCs were isolated by Ficoll-Histopaque density gradient centrifugation and then cryopreserved in liquid nitrogen vapor phase. Analytical flow cytometry was used to check the purity and quantity of every magnetically sorted T cell population. Each sorted fraction had its genomic DNA isolated and then quantified by UV absorbance on a Nanodrop 2000c. Including the terminal cysteine and phenylalanine, the CDR3 comprises 14 residues. This entry keeps only the CDR3 DNA: 42 bases, framed from base 1. Per the germline V gene, SGDLS is the CDR1 and YYNGEE is the CDR2. Trimming at the junction amounts to 0 bases on V and 2 bases on J, and the germline ends lie 9 bases apart.

TCR CDR3 regions were amplified from genomic DNA by multiplex PCR using the deep immunoSEQ assay. Extracted genomic DNA from each cell subset was spread evenly across all wells of several immunoSEQ 96-well plates, with each plate serving as a replicate. For sorted subsets, each replicate PCR was loaded with about 200 ng genomic DNA, equivalent to 25,000 to 35,000 T cell genomes. The purified libraries were quantified using a Qubit 3.0 fluorometer, sized with a Bioanalyzer 2100, and then quantified again using the KAPA Library Quantification kit. Every immunoSEQ 96-well plate was sequenced on a dedicated single-read 150-cycle Illumina NextSeq 550 flow cell. The authors processed their data as follows. Because the immunoSEQ output included only junctional sequences and no quality scores, the filtering could not be the same as the filtering used for full-length reads. To assign V/J genes and CDR3, sequences were annotated against IMGT germline references using PyIR, a Python wrapper for IgBLAST v1.9. Reads were filtered out if the reads had weak V/J assignments (E-value above 1e-6), no CDR3, stop codons, out-of-frame junctions, or ambiguous translated residues. V3J clonotypes were defined as sequences sharing an identical inferred V gene, J gene, and CDR3 amino acid sequence. Percentage overlap between repertoires was calculated by dividing the number of shared unique clonotypes by the size of the smaller repertoire. Richness of each repertoire was evaluated using RTK rarefaction, the Chao1 estimator, and Recon v2.1 estimates of unobserved clonotypes. Generation probabilities were computed with OLGA for all TCRbeta clonotypes obtained by the gDNA method from a few donors. TCRdb provides this immuneACCESS table in a form limited to in-frame rearrangements. Some clones are lacking; in checked studies, under half of them reflect an unresolved V gene, and why the rest are absent is not known. D and trimming were read from the DNA, whereas the V and J calls and clone size are those reported in that table. The sample contains roughly 2,000,000 clones, around 93% of them found a single time. More than 1.5% of the sample is in the top ten clones.

On this clone: Its cognate antigen has yet to be identified. Nothing much larger sits one base from this clone, and base qualities are not available. This CDR3 is also generated by other DNA sequences in the sample.

The TCR originated in a man between 18 and 35 years old in good health. Some clones in this sample may be carry-over from other donors' samples. The sequence links TRBV9 to TRBJ2-7; TRBD2 could be the D gene, as 5 bases match. Sequencing was performed on naive CD8+ T cells from PBMCs. The meaning of the sample's cell subset or site label: CD45RA+CCR7+. The DNA sequence follows: TGTGCCAGCAGCGTAGGTGGGAGTCCCTACGAGCAGTACTTC. It specifies CASSVGGSPYEQYF.